Listed below are T cell receptor beta chains from one sample, sequenced in a study of T cells after posttransplantation cyclophosphamide. Sequencing used immunoSEQ multiplex PCR; TCRdb keeps in-frame clones, though not all of them. The table shows thousands of clones, with about four fifths occurring only once. Sequenced here: PBMCs, sampled after allogeneic stem cell transplant with posttransplant cyclophosphamide. These receptors all stem from a female patient in her 50s who received an allogeneic stem cell transplant from a related donor, was CMV-positive, and had no GVHD. Certain T cells may be donor cells from the graft. Each CDR3 is given with its conserved first and last residue. The D gene is left open where the match is weak. Clone size is shown for a subset of rows, as once, few, many or a class of expanded clone.

CDR3nt: TGTGCCAGCAGCTGGGGGCAGGTGGACTATGGCTACACCTTC
CDR3aa: CASSWGQVDYGYTF
v_gene: TRBV28
abundance: .
d_gene: .
j_gene: TRBJ1-2

CDR3nt: TGTGCCAGCAGCCATGCAACAGGGGGGAGCGATGAAAAACTGTTTTTT
CDR3aa: CASSHATGGSDEKLFF
v_gene: TRBV5-6
abundance: .
d_gene: TRBD1
j_gene: TRBJ1-4

CDR3nt: TGTGCCAGTAGTATAACGTCCCACGGGCCCCTCCACTTT
CDR3aa: CASSITSHGPLHF
v_gene: TRBV19
abundance: medium-sized
d_gene: .
j_gene: TRBJ1-6

CDR3nt: TGTGCCAGCAGCTCCCCGTTCGCAGCGTCCTACGAGCAGTACTTC
CDR3aa: CASSSPFAASYEQYF
v_gene: TRBV11-2
abundance: .
d_gene: .
j_gene: TRBJ2-7

CDR3nt: TGTGCCAGCAGTTACTCCAGGGATTACGAGCAGTACTTC
CDR3aa: CASSYSRDYEQYF
v_gene: TRBV6-5
abundance: .
d_gene: .
j_gene: TRBJ2-7

CDR3nt: TGTGCCAGCAGCTTAGGGCGACTAGCGACCGAGCAGTACTTC
CDR3aa: CASSLGRLATEQYF
v_gene: TRBV11-3
abundance: .
d_gene: TRBD2
j_gene: TRBJ2-7

CDR3nt: TGCGCCAGCAGCTTGCTGACAGAGGGGGGCACAGATACGCAGTATTTT
CDR3aa: CASSLLTEGGTDTQYF
v_gene: TRBV5-1
abundance: .
d_gene: .
j_gene: TRBJ2-3

CDR3nt: TGTGCCAGCAGCTTGGGACCAACAGCTACCAATGAGCAGTTCTTC
CDR3aa: CASSLGPTATNEQFF
v_gene: TRBV5-6
abundance: .
d_gene: .
j_gene: TRBJ2-1

CDR3nt: TGTGCCTGGAGTAGCAGCGGGGTTGAGCAGTTCTTC
CDR3aa: CAWSSSGVEQFF
v_gene: TRBV30
abundance: .
d_gene: TRBD2
j_gene: TRBJ2-1

CDR3nt: TGTGCCAGCAGCACAGGCCCGCCCGGGGAGCTGTTTTTT
CDR3aa: CASSTGPPGELFF
v_gene: TRBV11-3
abundance: once
d_gene: .
j_gene: TRBJ2-2

CDR3nt: TGCAGCGTCTTACAGGGGTCCACTGAAGCTTTCTTT
CDR3aa: CSVLQGSTEAFF
v_gene: TRBV29-1
abundance: .
d_gene: TRBD1
j_gene: TRBJ1-1

CDR3nt: TGCGCCAGCAGTGAGTTAGCGGGACTTAACACCGGGGAGCTGTTTTTT
CDR3aa: CASSELAGLNTGELFF
v_gene: TRBV10-1
abundance: .
d_gene: TRBD2
j_gene: TRBJ2-2

CDR3nt: TGTGCCAGCAGTGACCGGGAGAACACTGAAGCTTTCTTT
CDR3aa: CASSDRENTEAFF
v_gene: TRBV6-4
abundance: .
d_gene: .
j_gene: TRBJ1-1

CDR3nt: TGTGCCAGCAGCTTAGGGACACTCCAAAACATTCAGTACTTC
CDR3aa: CASSLGTLQNIQYF
v_gene: TRBV7-9
abundance: .
d_gene: .
j_gene: TRBJ2-4

CDR3nt: TGTGCCAGCAGTCTTCTTAGCGGGACAGGGAGATACGAGCAGTACTTC
CDR3aa: CASSLLSGTGRYEQYF
v_gene: TRBV27
abundance: few
d_gene: .
j_gene: TRBJ2-7

CDR3nt: TGCGCCAGCAGCCTAGGGACAGGGGGCGATCGAGCTTTCTTT
CDR3aa: CASSLGTGGDRAFF
v_gene: TRBV4-1
abundance: .
d_gene: TRBD1
j_gene: TRBJ1-1

CDR3nt: TGCGCCAGCAGCCACTCTGACTCTTACACAGATACGCAGTATTTT
CDR3aa: CASSHSDSYTDTQYF
v_gene: TRBV5-1
abundance: .
d_gene: .
j_gene: TRBJ2-3

CDR3nt: TGTGCCATCCAGGGGGCGGGTGAGAATACGCAGTATTTT
CDR3aa: CAIQGAGENTQYF
v_gene: TRBV19
abundance: .
d_gene: TRBD1
j_gene: TRBJ2-3

CDR3nt: TGTGCCAGCTCACTAGGCCGGGAGGAGGCTTTCTTT
CDR3aa: CASSLGREEAFF
v_gene: TRBV18
abundance: .
d_gene: .
j_gene: TRBJ1-1

CDR3nt: TGTGCCAGCAGTTCGGTTTGGTCCACAGATACGCAGTATTTT
CDR3aa: CASSSVWSTDTQYF
v_gene: TRBV27
abundance: once
d_gene: .
j_gene: TRBJ2-3

CDR3nt: TGTGCCAGTAGTATGAGGTCGACTACCTACGAGCAGTACTTC
CDR3aa: CASSMRSTTYEQYF
v_gene: TRBV19
abundance: once
d_gene: .
j_gene: TRBJ2-7

CDR3nt: TGTGCCAGCAGTTTAGAGGCAAGCGGGCAGTACTTC
CDR3aa: CASSLEASGQYF
v_gene: TRBV28
abundance: .
d_gene: .
j_gene: TRBJ2-7

CDR3nt: TGTGCCAGCAGAAAGTCAGGGATTGGGACAGATACGCAGTATTTT
CDR3aa: CASRKSGIGTDTQYF
v_gene: TRBV6-5
abundance: .
d_gene: .
j_gene: TRBJ2-3

CDR3nt: TGTGCCACCAGCAAAGAGCGGGATGTTAGCGGGGGTTCCTACAATGAGCAGTTCTTC
CDR3aa: CATSKERDVSGGSYNEQFF
v_gene: TRBV15
abundance: .
d_gene: TRBD2
j_gene: TRBJ2-1

CDR3nt: TGTGCCAGCAGCGGCTCCGGGACAGGGGAAGAGCAGTACTTC
CDR3aa: CASSGSGTGEEQYF
v_gene: TRBV9
abundance: .
d_gene: TRBD1
j_gene: TRBJ2-7

CDR3nt: TGTGCCAGCAGCTTAGGCGGGGGGTTATACGAGCAGTACTTC
CDR3aa: CASSLGGGLYEQYF
v_gene: TRBV7-2
abundance: few
d_gene: TRBD2
j_gene: TRBJ2-7

CDR3nt: TGTGCCAGCAGCTTGGGCAGCGGAAGCTACGAGCAGTACTTC
CDR3aa: CASSLGSGSYEQYF
v_gene: TRBV7-3
abundance: .
d_gene: .
j_gene: TRBJ2-7

CDR3nt: TGTGCCAGCAGCCCTAGCGGGGGGCGCAGTAACTATGGCTACACCTTC
CDR3aa: CASSPSGGRSNYGYTF
v_gene: TRBV5-4
abundance: .
d_gene: .
j_gene: TRBJ1-2

CDR3nt: TGTGCCACCAGCAGAGTTACAGGGAACACTGAAGCTTTCTTT
CDR3aa: CATSRVTGNTEAFF
v_gene: TRBV15
abundance: .
d_gene: .
j_gene: TRBJ1-1

CDR3nt: TGTGCCAGCAGCCCTACAATACCAGGGGCCAATCAGCCCCAGCATTTT
CDR3aa: CASSPTIPGANQPQHF
v_gene: TRBV28
abundance: .
d_gene: .
j_gene: TRBJ1-5

CDR3nt: TGCGCCAGCAGCCAAATGAGGGGGACTGAAGCTTTCTTT
CDR3aa: CASSQMRGTEAFF
v_gene: TRBV4-1
abundance: medium-sized
d_gene: .
j_gene: TRBJ1-1

CDR3nt: TGTGCCAGCAGCTCCGGGACTGGATTAGGGGGGGAGCTGTTTTTT
CDR3aa: CASSSGTGLGGELFF
v_gene: TRBV11-3
abundance: .
d_gene: .
j_gene: TRBJ2-2

CDR3nt: TGCGCCAGCAGTGACGGGGGGCGCAGTGGAAACACCATATATTTT
CDR3aa: CASSDGGRSGNTIYF
v_gene: TRBV10-2
abundance: .
d_gene: .
j_gene: TRBJ1-3

CDR3nt: TGCGCCAGCAGCTTGGCCGGGACAGGGGGGCTCAATGGCTACACCTTC
CDR3aa: CASSLAGTGGLNGYTF
v_gene: TRBV5-1
abundance: .
d_gene: TRBD1
j_gene: TRBJ1-2

CDR3nt: TGTGCCAGCAGAAACAGGGTACAAGAGACCCAGTACTTC
CDR3aa: CASRNRVQETQYF
v_gene: TRBV2
abundance: .
d_gene: .
j_gene: TRBJ2-5

CDR3nt: TGTGCCAGCAGCCAGAGCGGAGAGCAGTTCTTC
CDR3aa: CASSQSGEQFF
v_gene: TRBV14
abundance: .
d_gene: .
j_gene: TRBJ2-1

CDR3nt: TGTGCCAGTAGTGACACAGGGCACCAGCCCCAGCATTTT
CDR3aa: CASSDTGHQPQHF
v_gene: TRBV19
abundance: once
d_gene: .
j_gene: TRBJ1-5

CDR3nt: TGTGCCAGCAGCCCCATAGGGCTAGCGGGCGGGTACAATGAGCAGTTCTTC
CDR3aa: CASSPIGLAGGYNEQFF
v_gene: TRBV7-6
abundance: .
d_gene: TRBD2
j_gene: TRBJ2-1

CDR3nt: TGCGCCAGCAGCTCTGCCCTAAATGGAGAGACCCAGTACTTC
CDR3aa: CASSSALNGETQYF
v_gene: TRBV5-1
abundance: .
d_gene: .
j_gene: TRBJ2-5

CDR3nt: TGCGCCAGCAGTGGCGGCCGACGTGAAGCTTTCTTT
CDR3aa: CASSGGRREAFF
v_gene: TRBV10-2
abundance: .
d_gene: .
j_gene: TRBJ1-1

CDR3nt: TGCGCCAGCAGCTTGGGGCCGGGACAGCAATCTGCTGCCTATGGCTACACCTTC
CDR3aa: CASSLGPGQQSAAYGYTF
v_gene: TRBV5-1
abundance: .
d_gene: TRBD1
j_gene: TRBJ1-2

CDR3nt: TGTGTCACCCGACAGGGCTCCTACGAGCAGTACTTC
CDR3aa: CVTRQGSYEQYF
v_gene: TRBV6-5
abundance: .
d_gene: TRBD1
j_gene: TRBJ2-7

CDR3nt: TGTGCCAGCAGCCGAGACAGGGGAGGGCCCTACGAGCAGTACTTC
CDR3aa: CASSRDRGGPYEQYF
v_gene: TRBV14
abundance: .
d_gene: .
j_gene: TRBJ2-7

CDR3nt: TGTGCCAGCACCACAGGGGGTTCTGGAAACACCATATATTTT
CDR3aa: CASTTGGSGNTIYF
v_gene: TRBV7-9
abundance: hyperexpanded
d_gene: TRBD1
j_gene: TRBJ1-3

CDR3nt: TGTGCCAGCAGCGCCGGGACACTTTCCTACGAGCAGTACTTC
CDR3aa: CASSAGTLSYEQYF
v_gene: TRBV28
abundance: .
d_gene: .
j_gene: TRBJ2-7

CDR3nt: TGTGCCAGCAGCTTAAGACAGGGACCCTACGAGCAGTACTTC
CDR3aa: CASSLRQGPYEQYF
v_gene: TRBV7-3
abundance: .
d_gene: TRBD1
j_gene: TRBJ2-7

CDR3nt: TGTGCCAGCAGCTGGCAAGGGGAAAACATTCAGTACTTC
CDR3aa: CASSWQGENIQYF
v_gene: TRBV5-6
abundance: .
d_gene: .
j_gene: TRBJ2-4

CDR3nt: TGTGCCACCGGCCTCCAAGCAACTAATGAAAAACTGTTTTTT
CDR3aa: CATGLQATNEKLFF
v_gene: TRBV15
abundance: .
d_gene: .
j_gene: TRBJ1-4

CDR3nt: TGTGCCAGCAGCCACAGGGGGCGTGGGGACACCGGGGAGCTGTTTTTT
CDR3aa: CASSHRGRGDTGELFF
v_gene: TRBV14
abundance: .
d_gene: TRBD1
j_gene: TRBJ2-2

CDR3nt: TGTGCCAGCAGCGGACAGGGGAACACCGGGGAGCTGTTTTTT
CDR3aa: CASSGQGNTGELFF
v_gene: TRBV7-9
abundance: .
d_gene: TRBD1
j_gene: TRBJ2-2

CDR3nt: TGCAGTGCTTCAGGGTACAATGAGCAGTTCTTC
CDR3aa: CSASGYNEQFF
v_gene: TRBV20-1
abundance: few
d_gene: .
j_gene: TRBJ2-1

CDR3nt: TGTGCCAGCAGTTTGGAGGGTCGACCCGGGGAGCTGTTTTTT
CDR3aa: CASSLEGRPGELFF
v_gene: TRBV27
abundance: .
d_gene: .
j_gene: TRBJ2-2

CDR3nt: TGTGCCAGCAGTGACTCGGGGCTGGCGGGGGCCTCCCCCCTCAATGAGCAGTTCTTC
CDR3aa: CASSDSGLAGASPLNEQFF
v_gene: TRBV6-4
abundance: .
d_gene: .
j_gene: TRBJ2-1

CDR3nt: TGTGCCAGCAGCTTCCCAACAGGGGGCACCCAACAAGAGACCCAGTACTTC
CDR3aa: CASSFPTGGTQQETQYF
v_gene: TRBV5-4
abundance: once
d_gene: TRBD1
j_gene: TRBJ2-5

CDR3nt: TGTGCCAGCTGGGGACAGTCGAACTATGGCTACACCTTC
CDR3aa: CASWGQSNYGYTF
v_gene: TRBV6-5
abundance: .
d_gene: TRBD1
j_gene: TRBJ1-2

CDR3nt: TGTGCCAGCGCGCGCCTCGCGAACACTGAAGCTTTCTTT
CDR3aa: CASARLANTEAFF
v_gene: TRBV6-1
abundance: .
d_gene: .
j_gene: TRBJ1-1

CDR3nt: TGTGCCAGCAGTGCCCCGGGACTAGAAGTTGAGCAGTTCTTC
CDR3aa: CASSAPGLEVEQFF
v_gene: TRBV25-1
abundance: .
d_gene: TRBD2
j_gene: TRBJ2-1

CDR3nt: TGTGCCAGCAGCTTCGGAGTGAGCTTGAACACTGAAGCTTTCTTT
CDR3aa: CASSFGVSLNTEAFF
v_gene: TRBV19
abundance: few
d_gene: .
j_gene: TRBJ1-1